A single sample gave rise to the 6 T cell receptor beta chains below, sequenced in a study of naive and memory T cell subsets. Whole-blood samples were around 2.5 ml of peripheral blood from healthy adult volunteers. For blood and skin samples, reverse transcription used TCR alpha and beta constant primers. MiXCR, run by TCRdb on the 5' RACE reads, gives a single entry per CDR3 protein. The top ten clones hold about 8.3% of a sample with some 22,000 distinct CDR3 sequences, about 4% of them seen once. Receptor source: a male donor in good health.

The genes are TRBV29-1 and TRBJ2-3; D gene unclear. Germline loops: CDR1 SQVTM, CDR2 ANQGSEA. V gave up 5 bases and J gave up 5 bases, with 11 bases separating them. The CDR3 is 12 amino acids. The CDR3 region is CSVPYIGDTQYF. The CDR3 DNA sequence: TGCAGCGTTCCATACATTGGAGATACGCAGTATTTT.

This clonotype was detected many times. The V gene is TRBV11-2, the J gene TRBJ2-1, with TRBD2 matching 7 bases. With 2 bases clipped from V and 9 bases from J, the junction kept 13 bases outside the gene matches. CDR3 size: 16 residues. Germline V gives CDR1 SGHAT, CDR2 FQNNGV. CDR3 sequence (DNA): TGTGCCAGCAGCTTACTGACTAGCTCAGCGACAAGTGAGCAGTTCTTC. Translation gives CASSLLTSSATSEQFF.

This clonotype was recorded many times. V is TRBV6-1 and J is TRBJ1-4; 7 nucleotides match TRBD1. The length of the CDR3 is 16 residues. CDR1 and CDR2 (germline): MNHNS, SASEGT. The trim removed 0 bases at V and 7 bases at J, leaving 8 bases unmatched. The CDR3 spells CASSEALTGRGEKLFF. CDR3 DNA sequence: TGTGCCAGCAGTGAAGCCTTGACAGGGAGAGGTGAAAAACTGTTTTTT.

This clonotype was recorded many times. V and J are TRBV20-1 and TRBJ2-4, with 10 bases fitting TRBD2. The CDR3 is 16 residues long. J gave up 0 bases and V 3 bases, and 5 bases lay outside the gene matches. Germline assignment: CDR1 DFQATT and CDR2 SNEGSKA (reference sequence). CDR3 protein: CSARGLANLAKNIQYF. The CDR3 DNA sequence: TGCAGTGCTAGGGGACTAGCGAACCTAGCCAAAAACATTCAGTACTTC.

The sample holds many counts of this clonotype. This sequence joins TRBV6-2 or TRBV6-3 and TRBJ2-3, with 10 positions matching TRBD2. Trimming took 5 bases from V and 2 from J; bases not matched to a gene: 1. The CDR3 runs 14 residues. Germline V lookup: CDR1 MNHEY, CDR2 SVGEGT. CDR3 loop: CASSSGGATDTQYF. In nucleotides, the CDR3 is TGTGCCAGCAGTAGCGGGGGGGCCACAGATACGCAGTATTTT.

The sample holds many counts of this clonotype. The chain carries TRBV12-3 or TRBV12-4 and TRBJ2-2; D is uncertain. V lost 3 bases to trimming and J lost 9 bases, with 2 bases between them. The CDR3 covers 10 residues. The CDR3 region has the DNA TGTGCCAGCAGTTTTCGGGAGCTGTTTTTT. Translation: CASSFRELFF.